Sequencing of this TCR beta chain was carried out in a study of PD-L1 blockade in urothelial cancer. Overall study: Every 3 weeks, patients received intravenous atezolizumab 1,200 mg, beginning 2014. Among blood samples, the median T cell count was some 140,000.

The CDR3 runs 16 residues. Per the germline V gene, CDR1 is SQVTM and CDR2 is ANQGSEA. J gave up 5 bases and V 1 base, and 8 bases lay outside the gene matches. Time point noted: peripheral blood 6 weeks after treatment start. Each individual provided 1 to 8 samples (taken pretreatment and on-treatment). What went into each PCR as a spike was synthetic TCR analog templates. Repertoires were generated with immunoSEQ multiplex PCR, while TCRdb's copy carries only in-frame clones and drops some. The data show approximately 44,000 clones, more than 80% seen once. This chain links TRBV29-1 with TRBJ2-5; TRBD1 matches 12 bases. The TCR comes from a man between 65 and 85 years old with urothelial cancer. Sequencing used PBMCs, obtained around atezolizumab (anti-PD-L1) treatment. The CDR3 protein is CSVEVRGTGGIETQYF. DNA of the CDR3: TGCAGCGTTGAAGTAAGGGGGACAGGGGGCATTGAGACCCAGTACTTC.